A single sample gave rise to the 5 T cell receptor beta chains below, sequenced in a study of glioma-infiltrating T cells after dendritic cell vaccination. Using immunoSEQ multiplex PCR, the repertoire was profiled, and TCRdb retains in-frame clones only, with some absent. The sample contains roughly 100,000 clones, 90% of which appear only once. As for time point: after dendritic cell vaccination, including at tumor progression/relapse. The sequencing here drew on blood, taken after dendritic cell vaccination. All receptors derive from a human donor with glioblastoma.

The chain carries TRBV2 and TRBJ2-7; a possible D gene is TRBD1 (6 bases). The CDR3 contains 12 residues. Germline values: CDR1 SNHLY, CDR2 FYNNEI. Trimming pared 10 bases from V and 0 bases from J, leaving 10 bases between. The CDR3 bases are TGTGCCACCCGACAGGTCTCCTACGAGCAGTACTTC. Translated, it gives CATRQVSYEQYF.

The chain uses TRBV6-5 and TRBJ2-3; D is possibly TRBD2 (6 bases). Germline V gene data show CDR1 as MNHEY and CDR2 as SVGAGI. The CDR3 length is 15 residues. Trimming shortened V by 0 bases and J by 0 bases, and 7 bases separated the two germline ends. Written as DNA, the CDR3 is TGTGCCAGCAGTTACTCGGACTATAGCACAGATACGCAGTATTTT. It yields the protein CASSYSDYSTDTQYF.

Turning to this clone: Germline and junction disagree at one end, which may indicate a read error. The chain couples TRBV7-7 to TRBJ2-5; 7 bases match TRBD1. Per the germline V gene, CDR1 is SSHAT and CDR2 is FNYEAQ (reference sequence). The CDR3 is 14 amino acids. The CDR3 DNA reads as TGTGCTAGCAGCCCGGGACAGCTCCAAGAGACCCAGTACTTC. Translation gives CASSPGQLQETQYF. The whole variable domain, filled in from reference TRBV7-7 and TRBJ2-5, reads GAGVSQSPRYKVTKRGQDVTLRCDPISSHATLYWYQQALGQGPEFLTYFNYEAQPDKSGLPSDRFSAERPEGSISTLTIQRTEQRDSAMYRCASSPGQLQETQYFGPGTRLLVL.

V is TRBV11-2 and J is TRBJ2-2; D uncertain. Germline V gives CDR1 SGHAT, CDR2 FQNNGV. Trimming took off 3 bases at V and 11 bases at J, with 16 bases between the two ends. The CDR3 has 14 amino acids. Here the CDR3 reads CASSFPTGEVELFF. CDR3 nucleotide sequence: TGTGCCAGCAGCTTCCCGACCGGAGAGGTTGAGCTGTTTTTT.

V is TRBV5-1 and J is TRBJ2-7; 9 nucleotides align to TRBD2. After removal of 4 bases from V and 3 bases from J, the junction contained 5 bases not matched to a gene. The CDR3 runs 14 residues. Germline V lookup: CDR1 SGHRS, CDR2 YFSETQ. CDR3 amino acids: CASSPGLAGYEQYF. CDR3 nucleotide sequence: TGCGCCAGCAGCCCGGGACTAGCAGGCTACGAGCAGTACTTC.